This TCR beta chain was sequenced during a study of blood T cell repertoires in COVID-19. The protocol was immunoSEQ multiplex PCR, while the TCRdb copy is restricted to in-frame clones and leaves out a portion. The table includes approximately 300,000 clones, 85% to 90% detected once. Sequenced sample: PBMCs or T cells enriched from blood (not recorded which). The TCR comes from a man aged 25 to 40 who had recovered from COVID-19.

CDR3 protein: CASSQYSGNTIYF. DNA for the CDR3: TGTGCCAGCAGCCAGTACTCTGGAAACACCATATATTTT. The V call is TRBV5-4, the J call TRBJ1-3; D unclear. CDR1 is SGHNT, CDR2 YYREEE, per germline (reference sequence). This CDR3 is 13 amino acids long. The V end lost 4 bases, the J end lost 0 bases, and 5 bases lay between the germline ends.